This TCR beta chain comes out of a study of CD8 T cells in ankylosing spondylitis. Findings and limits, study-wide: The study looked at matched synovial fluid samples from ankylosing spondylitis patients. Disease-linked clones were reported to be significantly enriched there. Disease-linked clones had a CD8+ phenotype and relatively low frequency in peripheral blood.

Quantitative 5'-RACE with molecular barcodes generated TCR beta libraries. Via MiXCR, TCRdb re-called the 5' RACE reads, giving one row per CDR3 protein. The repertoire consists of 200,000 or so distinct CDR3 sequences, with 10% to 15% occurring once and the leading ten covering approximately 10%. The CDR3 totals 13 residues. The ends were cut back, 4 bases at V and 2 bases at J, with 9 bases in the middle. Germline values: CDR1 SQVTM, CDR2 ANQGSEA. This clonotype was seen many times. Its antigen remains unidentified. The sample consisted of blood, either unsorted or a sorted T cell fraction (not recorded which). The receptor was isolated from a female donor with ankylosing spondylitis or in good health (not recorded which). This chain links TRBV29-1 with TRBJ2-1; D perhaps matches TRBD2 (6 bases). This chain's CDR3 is CSVGLGAYNEQFF. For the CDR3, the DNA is TGCAGCGTTGGACTAGGGGCCTACAATGAGCAGTTCTTC.